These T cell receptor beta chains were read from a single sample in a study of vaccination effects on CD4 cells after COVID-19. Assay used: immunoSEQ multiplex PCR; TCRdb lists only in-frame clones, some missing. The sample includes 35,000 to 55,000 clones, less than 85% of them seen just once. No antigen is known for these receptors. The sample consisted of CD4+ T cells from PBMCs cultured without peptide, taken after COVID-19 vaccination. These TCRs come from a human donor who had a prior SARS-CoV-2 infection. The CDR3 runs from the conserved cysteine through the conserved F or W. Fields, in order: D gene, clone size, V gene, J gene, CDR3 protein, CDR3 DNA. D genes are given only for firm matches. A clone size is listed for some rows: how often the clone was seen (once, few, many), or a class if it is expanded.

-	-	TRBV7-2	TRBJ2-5	CASSSSPGPPQYF	TGTGCCAGCAGCTCATCCCCCGGGCCCCCGCAGTACTTC
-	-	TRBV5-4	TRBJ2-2	CASSPTTPPGELFF	TGTGCCAGCAGCCCGACTACCCCCCCCGGGGAGCTGTTTTTT
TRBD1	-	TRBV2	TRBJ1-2	CATGQVTYGYTF	TGTGCCACTGGACAGGTGACCTATGGCTACACCTTC
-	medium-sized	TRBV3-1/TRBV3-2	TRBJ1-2	CASSRETGSYNYGYTF	TGTGCCAGCAGCCGAGAGACCGGGTCCTATAACTATGGCTACACCTTC
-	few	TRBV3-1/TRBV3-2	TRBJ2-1	CASSLIRDPRPNEQFF	TGTGCCAGCAGCCTCATCCGGGACCCGCGCCCCAATGAGCAGTTCTTC
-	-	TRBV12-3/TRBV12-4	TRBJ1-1	CASSPQAGTEAFF	TGTGCCAGCAGCCCACAGGCGGGCACTGAAGCTTTCTTT
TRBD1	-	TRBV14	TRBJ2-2	CASSPYLGQGLHTGELFF	TGTGCCAGCAGCCCCTACCTAGGACAGGGCCTCCACACCGGGGAGCTGTTTTTT
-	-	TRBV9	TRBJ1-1	CASSLVGESTEAFF	TGTGCCAGCAGCCTCGTCGGGGAAAGCACTGAAGCTTTCTTT
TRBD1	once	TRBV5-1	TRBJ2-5	CASSFQGVETQYF	TGCGCCAGCAGCTTCCAGGGGGTGGAGACCCAGTACTTC
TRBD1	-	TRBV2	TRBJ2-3	CASTGQGITDTQYF	TGTGCCAGCACGGGACAGGGAATCACAGATACGCAGTATTTT
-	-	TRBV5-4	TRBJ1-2	CASSLVDNYGYTF	TGTGCCAGCAGCTTGGTAGATAACTATGGCTACACCTTC
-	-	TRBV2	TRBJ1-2	CASSEYPGSGYTF	TGTGCCAGCAGTGAATACCCAGGGAGCGGCTACACCTTC
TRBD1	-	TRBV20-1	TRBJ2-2	CSASPSPGQGARSTGELFF	TGCAGTGCTAGTCCGTCACCGGGACAGGGGGCTCGGAGCACCGGGGAGCTGTTTTTT
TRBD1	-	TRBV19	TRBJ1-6	CASRDRDLPLHF	TGTGCCAGTCGGGACAGGGACTTGCCCCTCCACTTT
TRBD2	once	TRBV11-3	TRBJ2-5	CASSQRLAGGVETQYF	TGTGCCAGCAGCCAAAGACTAGCGGGAGGGGTGGAGACCCAGTACTTC
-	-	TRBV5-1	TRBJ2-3	CASSWDARADTQYF	TGCGCCAGCAGCTGGGATGCGCGCGCAGATACGCAGTATTTT
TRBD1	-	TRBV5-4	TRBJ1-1	CASSRPGTVNTEAFF	TGTGCCAGCAGCCGACCCGGGACAGTGAACACTGAAGCTTTCTTT
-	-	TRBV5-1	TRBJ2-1	CASSKVGLGGYNEQFF	TGCGCCAGCAGTAAGGTCGGGTTGGGGGGATACAATGAGCAGTTCTTC
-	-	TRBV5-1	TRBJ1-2	CASSPEVRNYGYTF	TGCGCCAGCAGCCCCGAGGTCCGAAACTATGGCTACACCTTC
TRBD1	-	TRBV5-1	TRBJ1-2	CASSITTGNYGYTF	TGCGCCAGCAGCATAACGACAGGGAACTATGGCTACACCTTC
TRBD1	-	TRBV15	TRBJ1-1	CATSRRTGGGFTEAFF	TGTGCCACCAGCAGGAGGACAGGGGGCGGTTTCACTGAAGCTTTCTTT
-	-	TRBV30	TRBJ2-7	CAWSRTYEQYF	TGTGCCTGGAGTAGGACTTACGAGCAGTACTTC
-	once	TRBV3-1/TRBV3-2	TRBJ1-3	CASSQDGGFSGNTIYF	TGTGCCAGCAGCCAAGATGGCGGGTTCTCTGGAAACACCATATATTTT
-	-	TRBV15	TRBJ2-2	CATSRPGGRGTGELFF	TGTGCCACCAGCAGACCCGGGGGGCGCGGCACCGGGGAGCTGTTTTTT
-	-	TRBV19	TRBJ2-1	CASSITGPGYNEQFF	TGTGCCAGTAGTATCACGGGACCAGGCTACAATGAGCAGTTCTTC
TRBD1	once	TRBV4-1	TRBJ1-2	CASSRTGTAYGYTF	TGCGCCAGCAGCCGGACAGGGACTGCCTATGGCTACACCTTC
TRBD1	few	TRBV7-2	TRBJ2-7	CASSYRTGGTYEQYF	TGTGCCAGCAGTTACAGGACAGGGGGAACCTACGAGCAGTACTTC
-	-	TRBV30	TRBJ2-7	CAWNSLTVAEQYF	TGTGCCTGGAATTCCCTCACAGTGGCTGAGCAGTACTTC
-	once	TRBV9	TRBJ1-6	CASSVDGWGGSPLHF	TGTGCCAGCAGCGTAGATGGGTGGGGGGGTTCACCCCTCCACTTT
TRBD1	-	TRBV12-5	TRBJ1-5	CASGMEGAVKAAQHF	TGTGCTAGTGGCATGGAGGGGGCAGTAAAGGCGGCCCAGCATTTT
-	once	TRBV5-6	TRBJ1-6	CASSLPGNSPLHF	TGTGCCAGCAGCTTACCAGGGAATTCACCCCTCCACTTT
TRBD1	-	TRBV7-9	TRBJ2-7	CASSTRDSPYEQYF	TGTGCCAGCAGCACCCGGGACAGCCCCTACGAGCAGTACTTC
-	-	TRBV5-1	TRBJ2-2	CASSLINGELFF	TGCGCCAGCAGCTTGATTAACGGGGAGCTGTTTTTT
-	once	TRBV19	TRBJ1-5	CASSIQRYSNQPQHF	TGTGCCAGTAGTATCCAACGGTATAGCAATCAGCCCCAGCATTTT
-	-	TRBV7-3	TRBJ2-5	CASSLMSGATQYF	TGTGCCAGCAGCTTAATGAGCGGAGCGACCCAGTACTTC
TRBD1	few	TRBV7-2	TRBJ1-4	CASSLSGQGTEKLFF	TGTGCCAGCAGCTTATCGGGACAGGGAACTGAAAAACTGTTTTTT
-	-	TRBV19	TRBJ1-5	CASSIRWQLSNQPQHF	TGTGCCAGTAGTATTAGATGGCAGTTGAGTAATCAGCCCCAGCATTTT
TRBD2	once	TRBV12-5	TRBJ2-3	CASGLVRTSGGTDTQYF	TGTGCTAGTGGTTTGGTACGGACTAGCGGGGGAACAGATACGCAGTATTTT
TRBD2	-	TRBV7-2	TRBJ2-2	CASRRIAGFTGELFF	TGTGCCAGCAGACGTATAGCGGGATTTACCGGGGAGCTGTTTTTT
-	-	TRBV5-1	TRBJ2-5	CASSLSVLGTQYF	TGCGCCAGCAGCTTATCCGTATTAGGGACCCAGTACTTC
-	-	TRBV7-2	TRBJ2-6	CASSFWLSGANVLTF	TGTGCCAGCAGCTTCTGGCTCTCTGGGGCCAACGTCCTGACTTTC
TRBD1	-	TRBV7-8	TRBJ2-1	CASSSLDREGEQFF	TGTGCCAGCAGCTCCTTGGACAGGGAAGGTGAGCAGTTCTTC
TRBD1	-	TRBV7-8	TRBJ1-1	CASSSQGAFTSEAFF	TGTGCCAGCAGCTCCCAGGGGGCTTTTACCTCTGAAGCTTTCTTT
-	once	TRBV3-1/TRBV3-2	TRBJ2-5	CASSQAGTGQYF	TGTGCCAGCAGCCAAGCAGGGACGGGGCAGTACTTC
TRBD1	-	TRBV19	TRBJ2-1	CASSNLGDSEQFF	TGTGCCAGTAGTAATCTGGGGGACAGTGAGCAGTTCTTC
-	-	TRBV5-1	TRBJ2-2	CASSLLVGQTNTGELFF	TGCGCCAGCAGCTTGCTCGTGGGACAAACGAACACCGGGGAGCTGTTTTTT
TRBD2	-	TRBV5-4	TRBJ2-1	CASSSSGRADNEQFF	TGTGCCAGCAGCTCGAGCGGGAGGGCCGATAATGAGCAGTTCTTC
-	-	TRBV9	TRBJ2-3	CASSVWQGGTDTQYF	TGTGCCAGCAGCGTATGGCAGGGAGGCACAGATACGCAGTATTTT
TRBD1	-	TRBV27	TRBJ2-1	CASSKGTGATSYNEQFF	TGTGCCAGCAGTAAGGGGACAGGTGCCACCTCCTACAATGAGCAGTTCTTC
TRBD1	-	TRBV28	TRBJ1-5	CASSLAGQGDNQPQHF	TGTGCCAGCAGTTTAGCGGGACAGGGCGACAATCAGCCCCAGCATTTT
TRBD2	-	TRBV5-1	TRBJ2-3	CASSPGLAGTRHF	TGCGCCAGCAGCCCCGGACTAGCGGGGACTCGGCATTTT
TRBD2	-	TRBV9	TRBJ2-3	CASSVFSGGSKTDTQYF	TGTGCCAGCAGCGTATTTAGCGGGGGGAGTAAGACAGATACGCAGTATTTT
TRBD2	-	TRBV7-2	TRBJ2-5	CASSLKVSGETQYF	TGTGCCAGCAGCTTAAAAGTTAGCGGGGAGACCCAGTACTTC
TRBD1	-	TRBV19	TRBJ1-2	CASSIIWAGGGNYGYTF	TGTGCCAGTAGTATAATTTGGGCAGGGGGCGGGAACTATGGCTACACCTTC